The 31 T cell receptor beta chains below all came from one sample that was sequenced in a study of CXCR3-negative and CXCR3-positive naive CD8 T cells. UMI-labeled TRB cDNA libraries were prepared by 5' RACE. TCRdb reprocessed the 5' RACE reads, keeping one entry per CDR3 protein, no DNA. The specimen's table records about 38,000 distinct CDR3 sequences. Sequenced sample: memory CD8+ T cells from blood. The receptors were sampled from a human donor in good health. Some clones in this sample may be carry-over from other donors' samples.

This clonotype registers medium-sized by frequency. V and J are TRBV7-2 and TRBJ1-3. The CDR3 has 19 amino acids. From germline, CDR1 is SGHTA and CDR2 FQGNSA. The CDR3 reads CASSLNGVLVQGPGNTIYF.

The chain carries TRBV7-9 and TRBJ2-7; TCRdb's D gene call, TRBD1, goes unchecked for lack of DNA. This CDR3 is built from 14 residues. Germline V gene data show CDR1 as SEHNR and CDR2 as FQNEAQ (reference sequence). CDR3: CATGGTQSSYEQYF.

V gene TRBV29-1 combines with J gene TRBJ2-7. The V gene's germline CDR1 is SQVTM and CDR2 ANQGSEA. This CDR3 has 12 residues. CDR3 region: CSGVGASYEQYF.

This clonotype is medium-sized by frequency. The V gene is TRBV11-2, the J gene TRBJ1-1; TCRdb names TRBD1, which stays unverified in the absence of DNA. The germline CDR1 and CDR2 sequences are SGHAT and FQNNGV. The CDR3 is 16 residues long. CDR3 sequence: CASSLGTGGSDTEAFF.

This chain's CDR3 is CASSEGMSQYEQFF. This chain links TRBV2 with TRBJ2-1; checking the TCRdb D call of TRBD1 is not possible without DNA. This CDR3 has 14 residues. Germline V gives CDR1 SNHLY, CDR2 FYNNEI.

This chain connects TRBV5-1 to TRBJ2-1; TCRdb's D gene call, TRBD2, goes unchecked for lack of DNA. Per the germline V gene, CDR1 is SGHRS and CDR2 is YFSETQ. This CDR3 comprises 15 residues. The CDR3 sequence is CASSFTSGGANEQFF.

This rearrangement joins TRBV6-5 to TRBJ2-5. Germline CDR1 is MNHEY and CDR2 is SVGAGI. The CDR3 runs 14 residues. The CDR3 loop is CASRASWVQETQYF.

This CDR3 is CSAWGDSVYEQYF. The rearrangement uses TRBV20-1 and TRBJ2-7; the D call of TRBD1 rests on TCRdb alone, since no DNA is present to check it. Germline V gene data show CDR1 as DFQATT and CDR2 as SNEGSKA (reference sequence). The CDR3 loop spans 13 amino acids.

This chain uses TRBV28 with TRBJ1-1; TCRdb picks TRBD1, but there is no DNA to check that call. Germline assignment: CDR1 MDHEN and CDR2 SYDVKM. CDR3 length: 15 residues. CDR3 amino acids: CASSPPDRGLTEAFF.

The chain employs TRBV30 and TRBJ1-1; TCRdb selects TRBD1, and the lack of DNA leaves this call unchecked. The germline V gene has CDR1 GTSNPN and CDR2 SVGIG (reference sequence). The length of the CDR3 is 13 residues. The CDR3 sequence is CAWSVGQPPEAFF.

CDR3 sequence: CSARDVQSDYGYTF. J is TRBJ1-2 and V is TRBV20-1. CDR1 and CDR2 from the germline V gene are DFQATT and SNEGSKA (reference sequence). CDR3 size: 14 residues.

The J gene is TRBJ2-1, the V gene TRBV15. This CDR3 is built from 12 residues. Germline values: CDR1 LNHNV, CDR2 YYDKDF (reference sequence). The CDR3 spells CATSKWESEQFF.

V usage is TRBV19 and J usage is TRBJ1-6; TCRdb indicates TRBD1, and absent DNA this call remains unverified. Per germline, CDR1 LNHDA and CDR2 SQIVND (reference sequence). The CDR3 is made up of 14 amino acids. This chain's CDR3 is CASSILGDGSPLHF.

The rearrangement links TRBV15 to TRBJ2-2; TCRdb's D call, TRBD2, is unchecked because there is no DNA. The CDR3 covers 14 residues. Germline V lookup: CDR1 LNHNV, CDR2 YYDKDF (reference sequence). The CDR3 spells CATYGLGNTGELFF.

The CDR3 reads CASSTTTGEPTYEQYF. The genes are TRBV7-9 and TRBJ2-7; the D gene TCRdb calls, TRBD1, cannot be checked with no DNA. The CDR3 loop spans 16 amino acids. The germline CDR1 and CDR2 sequences are SEHNR and FQNEAQ (reference sequence).

The rearrangement joins TRBV20-1 to TRBJ1-6; TCRdb's D call of TRBD1 is untestable without DNA. CDR3 length: 14 amino acids. Germline V CDR1 and CDR2: DFQATT, SNEGSKA (reference sequence). The CDR3 sequence is CSARPGQGNSPLHF.

The chain carries TRBV6-2 or TRBV6-3 and TRBJ2-7; no DNA is available, so the TRBD1 call from TCRdb remains unchecked. Germline V gene data show CDR1 as MNHEY and CDR2 as SVGEGT. The CDR3 consists of 15 residues. The CDR3 here is CASSGPGQVPYEQYF.

This chain connects TRBV5-5 to TRBJ1-1; the D call of TRBD1 rests on TCRdb alone, since no DNA is present to check it. The V gene's germline CDR1 is SGHKS and CDR2 YYEKEE (reference sequence). CDR3 length: 15 amino acids. CDR3 sequence reads: CASSLGQGGRVRAFF. The full variable domain, completed using reference TRBV5-5 and TRBJ1-1, is DAGVTQSPTHLIKTRGQQVTLRCSPISGHKSVSWYQQVLGQGPQFIFQYYEKEERGRGNFPDRFSARQFPNYSSELNVNALLLGDSALYLCASSLGQGGRVRAFFGQGTRLTVV.

V and J are TRBV11-3 and TRBJ2-5; absent DNA, TCRdb's TRBD1 call cannot be checked. Germline V gene sequence: CDR1 SGHNT, CDR2 YENEEA. The CDR3 is 15 amino acids. This CDR3 is CASSPSGADQETQYF.

The chain carries TRBV7-2 and TRBJ2-5; TCRdb reports TRBD1, a call that lacks DNA to check it against. The CDR3 is made up of 15 amino acids. Looked up from germline, CDR1 is SGHTA and CDR2 is FQGNSA. CDR3 residues: CASSHDPGGSETQYF.

This sequence joins TRBV29-1 and TRBJ2-1; TCRdb gives TRBD1 as the D gene, but with no DNA this cannot be confirmed. CDR1 and CDR2 from the germline V gene are SQVTM and ANQGSEA. The CDR3 covers 19 residues. The CDR3 sequence is CSVDRTGQGKFSSYNEQFF.

The rearrangement links TRBV20-1 to TRBJ2-5; TCRdb indicates TRBD1, and absent DNA this call remains unverified. This CDR3 is 14 amino acids long. Per germline, CDR1 DFQATT and CDR2 SNEGSKA (reference sequence). The CDR3: CSAKDYLTGRTQYF.

This chain uses TRBV6-2 or TRBV6-3 with TRBJ2-4; TCRdb's assignment of TRBD2 cannot be checked, as there is no DNA. Germline V gene data show CDR1 as MNHEY and CDR2 as SVGEGT. This CDR3 is 17 amino acids long. CDR3 residues: CASRSAGSGGTGNIQYF.

The chain links TRBV7-9 to TRBJ1-1; TCRdb picks TRBD1, but there is no DNA to check that call. This CDR3 has 16 residues. CDR1 SEHNR and CDR2 FQNEAQ come from the germline V gene (reference sequence). CDR3: CASSLMDRGLGTEAFF.

V usage is TRBV7-9 and J usage is TRBJ2-5; without DNA, the TCRdb call of TRBD1 cannot be checked. The CDR3 sequence is 16 residues long. Germline V lookup: CDR1 SEHNR, CDR2 FQNEAQ (reference sequence). Here the CDR3 reads CASSFPGEEAQETQYF.

V and J are TRBV14 and TRBJ2-7; as DNA is missing, the TRBD1 call by TCRdb cannot be tested. The CDR3 sequence is 13 residues long. Germline CDR1 and CDR2: SGHDN and FVKESK. CDR3 sequence reads: CASSQGTLGEQYF.

The V gene is TRBV6-6, the J gene TRBJ1-5; no DNA is available, so the TRBD1 call from TCRdb remains unchecked. This CDR3 has 14 amino acids. The germline gives CDR1 MNHNY, CDR2 SVGAGI (reference sequence). This CDR3 reads CASSRRTGDQPQHF.

V and J are TRBV5-1 and TRBJ1-1; without DNA, the TCRdb call of TRBD1 cannot be checked. Germline V gene sequence: CDR1 SGHRS, CDR2 YFSETQ. The CDR3 has 14 residues. The chain's CDR3 is CASSSRDTNTEAFF. Filled out from reference TRBV5-1 and TRBJ1-1, the complete variable domain reads KAGVTQTPRYLIKTRGQQVTLSCSPISGHRSVSWYQQTPGQGLQFLFEYFSETQRNKGNFPGRFSGRQFSNSRSEMNVSTLELGDSALYLCASSSRDTNTEAFFGQGTRLTVV.

The J gene is TRBJ1-5, the V gene TRBV28; TCRdb selects TRBD1, and the lack of DNA leaves this call unchecked. The CDR3 consists of 16 residues. CDR1 MDHEN and CDR2 SYDVKM come from the germline V gene. The CDR3 region is CASSRRGLGGNQPQHF.

The chain carries TRBV7-3 and TRBJ2-1. The CDR3 totals 15 residues. The V gene's germline CDR1 is SGHTA and CDR2 FQGTGA. CDR3 sequence: CASSSDRASYNEQFF.

This chain connects TRBV6-4 to TRBJ2-1; no DNA is available, so the TRBD2 call from TCRdb remains unchecked. CDR1 is MRHNA and CDR2 is SNTAGT in the germline V gene. CDR3 size: 15 residues. The CDR3 loop reads CASSPLADSYNEQFF.